These 19 T cell receptor beta chains were sequenced from one sample in a study of shared clonotypes between healthy human individuals. In the naive CD8 group, cells lacked CD45RO and were positively selected for CCR7, so terminally differentiated effector memory CD45RA+ cells were left out. TCRdb keeps only in-frame clones here, not all; method: immunoSEQ multiplex PCR. Of a few million clones in the sample, approximately 92% are singletons; the top ten hold less than 2%. Sequencing was carried out using naive CD8+ T cells from PBMCs. The source is a man aged 18 to 35 in good health. Some clones in this sample may be carry-over from other donors' samples.

The J gene is TRBJ2-3, the V gene TRBV6-4; D not resolved. Germline values: CDR1 MRHNA, CDR2 SNTAGT. The V end was cut by 8 bases, the J end by 3 bases, with 12 bases between. The CDR3 length is 13 residues. In DNA form, the CDR3 reads TGTGCCAGCTCCCTTGATCCGACAGATACGCAGTATTTT. As protein: CASSLDPTDTQYF.

This chain joins TRBV11-2 and TRBJ2-7; 7 bases line up with TRBD1. In germline, CDR1 is SGHAT, CDR2 FQNNGV. CDR3 size: 14 residues. J lost 5 bases, V lost 5 bases, and 9 bases had no gene match. The DNA of the CDR3 is TGTGCCAGCAGCACCCGACAGGGCCCCGACGAGCAGTACTTC. This codes for CASSTRQGPDEQYF.

The chain carries TRBV27 and TRBJ2-1; 9 bases line up with TRBD2. The V gene's germline CDR1 is MNHEY and CDR2 SMNVEV (reference sequence). The V and J ends lost 7 bases and 3 bases, in that order; junction bases with no gene match: 10. This CDR3 is 16 amino acids long. CDR3 sequence (DNA): TGTGCCAGCACCTCACCCCCTAGCGGGATCTACAATGAGCAGTTCTTC. Translation gives CASTSPPSGIYNEQFF.

This chain uses TRBV4-1 with TRBJ2-1, with unresolved D. The CDR3 is 14 amino acids. Deletions cut 8 bases from V and 7 bases from J, with 18 bases between. Germline V CDR1 and CDR2: MGHRA, YSYEKL. CDR3 residues: CASGPHSASNEQFF. Here the CDR3 DNA reads TGCGCCAGCGGCCCCCACTCCGCCTCTAATGAGCAGTTCTTC.

This clone was counted a single time. The rearrangement uses TRBV10-1 and TRBJ2-3; 11 positions match TRBD2. The germline V gene has CDR1 WNHNN and CDR2 SYGVQD (reference sequence). Trimming removed 2 bases from V and 0 bases from J; junction bases left unmatched: 4. The CDR3 runs 17 residues. CDR3 sequence reads: CASSEPRTSGSTDTQYF. In DNA, the CDR3 is TGCGCCAGCAGTGAGCCCCGGACTAGCGGGAGCACAGATACGCAGTATTTT.

The chain links TRBV28 to TRBJ2-7; either TRBD1 or TRBD2 may fit D (10 bases each). Germline V CDR1 and CDR2: MDHEN, SYDVKM. V gave up 3 bases and J gave up 2 bases, with 29 bases separating them. There are 20 residues in the CDR3. Here the CDR3 DNA reads TGTGCCAGCAGTTTGGGGTGGACAGGGGGAATTAGCGGGAGGACCTACGAGCAGTACTTC. Residues: CASSLGWTGGISGRTYEQYF.

The rearrangement uses TRBV19 and TRBJ2-7; D may be TRBD2 (8 bases). Trimming pared 6 bases from V and 7 bases from J, leaving 19 bases between. Germline CDR1 reads LNHDA; CDR2 reads SQIVND (reference sequence). The CDR3 sequence is 14 residues long. CDR3: CASSSGGGMREQYF. The CDR3 DNA reads as TGTGCCAGTAGCTCGGGAGGGGGCATGAGGGAGCAGTACTTC. Based on the CDR3 plus reference TRBV19 and TRBJ2-7, the full variable domain is DGGITQSPKYLFRKEGQNVTLSCEQNLNHDAMYWYRQDPGQGLRLIYYSQIVNDFQKGDIAEGYSVSREKKESFPLTVTSAQKNPTAFYLCASSSGGGMREQYFGPGTRLTVT.

This clone was recorded only once. The V and J genes are TRBV11-2 and TRBJ1-2, with D unresolved. With 5 bases removed from V and 7 bases from J, the gap between germline ends came to 23 bases. Germline-derived CDR1 and CDR2 are SGHAT and FQNNGV. The CDR3 length is 16 residues. CDR3 sequence: CASSPVFRSSHGGYTF. CDR3 bases: TGTGCCAGCAGCCCCGTGTTCCGGTCTTCTCACGGTGGCTACACCTTC.

This chain joins TRBV4-1 and TRBJ2-3; maybe TRBD1 (6 bases). In germline, CDR1 is MGHRA, CDR2 YSYEKL. The CDR3 length is 15 residues. Trimming took off 3 bases at V and 5 bases at J, with 15 bases between the two ends. The CDR3 coding sequence is TGCGCCAGCAGCCAGACAGGCAACGTCGGAGATACGCAGTATTTT. Protein sequence: CASSQTGNVGDTQYF.

On this clone: This CDR3 is also generated by other DNA sequences in the sample. V is TRBV5-6 and J is TRBJ2-7; TRBD1 matches at 9 bases. V trimming: 0 bases; J trimming: 6 bases; junction bases outside the gene matches: 4. This CDR3 has 14 amino acids. Germline V gives CDR1 SGHDT, CDR2 YYEEEE. CDR3 sequence (DNA): TGTGCCAGCAGCTTGGGGACAGGGGCAGGCGAGCAGTACTTC. Translating it yields CASSLGTGAGEQYF.

This clone appeared a few times. The rearrangement uses TRBV19 and TRBJ1-5; D might be TRBD1 (6 bases). V lost 4 bases to trimming and J lost 3 bases, with 13 bases between them. The CDR3 length is 15 residues. The V gene's germline CDR1 is LNHDA and CDR2 SQIVND (reference sequence). This chain's CDR3 is CASSTLAGDNQPQHF. The CDR3 DNA reads TGTGCCAGTAGTACACTAGCAGGGGACAATCAGCCCCAGCATTTT. The complete variable domain, with remaining parts taken from reference TRBV19 and TRBJ1-5, reads DGGITQSPKYLFRKEGQNVTLSCEQNLNHDAMYWYRQDPGQGLRLIYYSQIVNDFQKGDIAEGYSVSREKKESFPLTVTSAQKNPTAFYLCASSTLAGDNQPQHFGDGTRLSIL.

The CDR3 loop reads CASRPGLADSYNEQFF. The CDR3 region has the DNA TGCGCCAGCAGGCCGGGACTCGCCGACTCCTACAATGAGCAGTTCTTC. The chain couples TRBV5-1 to TRBJ2-1; a possible D gene is TRBD2 (6 bases). CDR1 and CDR2 from the germline V gene are SGHRS and YFSETQ. Trimming removed 5 bases at V and 0 bases at J, with 15 bases between. This CDR3 is 16 amino acids long.

V is TRBV27 and J is TRBJ2-7; the D gene could be TRBD1 or TRBD2 (5 bases each). The CDR3 has 16 residues. The V end lost 0 bases, the J end lost 0 bases, and 12 bases lay between the germline ends. The germline V gene has CDR1 MNHEY and CDR2 SMNVEV (reference sequence). CDR3 DNA: TGTGCCAGCAGTTTATCGATGGGGGTCCTCTCCTACGAGCAGTACTTC. Protein: CASSLSMGVLSYEQYF.

This clone was found once. CDR3 loop: CASSYRDRGTEAFF. The CDR3 DNA reads as TGTGCCAGCAGTTACCGGGACAGGGGCACTGAAGCTTTCTTT. This sequence joins TRBV6-5 and TRBJ1-1; 10 bases agree with TRBD1. The CDR3 contains 14 residues. V was clipped by 2 bases and J by 4 bases; unmatched bases: 1. Germline V CDR1 and CDR2: MNHEY, SVGAGI.

The rearrangement joins TRBV5-5 to TRBJ2-7; TRBD1 matches 10 bases. Germline CDR1 is SGHKS and CDR2 is YYEKEE (reference sequence). Unmatched junction bases numbered 17, after V lost 4 bases and J lost 4 bases. CDR3 length: 18 amino acids. CDR3 sequence reads: CASSQGDRGSPLAYEQYF. The CDR3, as DNA: TGTGCCAGCAGCCAAGGGGACAGGGGCTCCCCTCTCGCTTACGAGCAGTACTTC.

This chain joins TRBV20-1 and TRBJ2-7, with a weak D call TRBD1 (5 bases). CDR3 length: 11 residues. V lost 6 bases and J lost 3, with 9 bases in between. Germline CDR1 is DFQATT and CDR2 is SNEGSKA (reference sequence). CDR3 sequence: CSAAQVYEQYF. The CDR3 bases are TGCAGTGCCGCACAGGTCTACGAGCAGTACTTC.

The chain combines TRBV28 with TRBJ2-3; 13 bases are a match to TRBD2. The CDR3 extends over 16 amino acids. Germline V lookup: CDR1 MDHEN, CDR2 SYDVKM. The V segment lost 4 bases and the J segment 6 bases; nucleotides outside the gene matches: 7. The CDR3 is CASSSRTSGRWDTQYF. The CDR3 DNA follows: TGTGCCAGCAGTTCGCGGACTAGCGGGAGATGGGATACGCAGTATTTT.

This clone has only one observation. J is TRBJ2-5 and V is TRBV23-1; D might be TRBD1 (5 bases). TRBV23-1 has ORF status, its function being uncertain. V was pared by 1 base and J by 1 base, with 22 bases between. The CDR3 is made up of 19 amino acids. The CDR3 sequence is CASSQFYKTQGIAQETQYF. CDR3 nucleotides: TGCGCCAGCAGTCAATTCTATAAAACCCAGGGTATCGCCCAAGAGACCCAGTACTTC.

The chain recombines TRBV11-3 with TRBJ2-3, with D tentatively TRBD1 or TRBD2 (7 bases each). CDR1 is SGHNT, CDR2 YENEEA, per germline. This CDR3 contains 16 residues. Trimming stripped 4 bases from V and 4 bases from J, with 18 bases between. The CDR3: CASSSSRAGQSDTQYF. The CDR3 DNA reads TGTGCCAGCAGCTCCTCTCGAGCGGGACAGTCAGATACGCAGTATTTT.